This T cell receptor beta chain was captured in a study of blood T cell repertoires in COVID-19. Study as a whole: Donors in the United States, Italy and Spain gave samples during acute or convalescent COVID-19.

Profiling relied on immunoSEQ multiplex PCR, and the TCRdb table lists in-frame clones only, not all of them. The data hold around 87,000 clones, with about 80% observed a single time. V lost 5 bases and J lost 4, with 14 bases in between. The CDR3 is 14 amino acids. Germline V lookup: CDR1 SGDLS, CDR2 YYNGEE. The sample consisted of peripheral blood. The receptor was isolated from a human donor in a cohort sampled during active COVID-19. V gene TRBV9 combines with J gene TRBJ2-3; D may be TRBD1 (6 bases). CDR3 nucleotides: TGTGCCAGCAGTCCTCAGGGGCCCCCAGATACGCAGTATTTT. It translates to CASSPQGPPDTQYF.